The next 27 T cell receptor beta chains were all read from a single sample in a study of regulatory T cells in long-lasting Graves disease. Arm-PCR of CDR3 regions with iRepertoire HTBI primers generated TCR beta libraries. TCRdb independently ran MiXCR on the multiplex PCR reads; one entry per CDR3 protein. The sample records fewer than 550,000 distinct CDR3 sequences, 15% to 20% being singletons. The time point was: newly diagnosed GD, antithyroid drugs for less than 3 months. PBMC-extracted RNA yielded the TCR library. This sample also appeared in a second study, on T cells in Graves' hyperthyroidism and ophthalmopathy.

The source was peripheral blood mononuclear cells (PBMCs), collected at new diagnosis, from a patient treated with antithyroid drugs. These receptors originate from a young woman with Graves disease.

The chain employs TRBV18 and TRBJ1-5; D gene unclear. Per the germline V gene, CDR1 is KGHSH and CDR2 is LQKENI. The CDR3 has 16 amino acids. Trimming stripped 3 bases from V and 3 bases from J, with 15 bases between. CDR3 in amino acids: CASSPSTRGNNQPQHF. As DNA, the CDR3 is TGTGCCAGCTCACCGAGCACCCGGGGTAACAATCAGCCCCAGCATTTT.

Remarks on this clonotype: At one boundary the junction diverges from the germline segment, which might be a read error. The genes are TRBV27 and TRBJ1-5, with D possibly being TRBD1 (5 bases). The CDR3 is 17 amino acids. The germline gives CDR1 MNHEY, CDR2 SMNVEV (reference sequence). CDR3 residues: CAGSTRQGRGSNQPQHF. The CDR3 nucleotides are TGTGCCGGCAGTACCCGGCAGGGAAGAGGTAGCAATCAGCCCCAGCATTTT.

This clonotype was detected ten times or more. The chain has TRBV7-3 and TRBJ2-1, with TRBD1 matching over 8 bases. The CDR3 is 16 residues long. The trim removed 4 bases at V and 8 bases at J, leaving 13 bases unmatched. Germline CDR1 and CDR2: SGHTA and FQGTGA. This CDR3 reads CASSYSGGGTYDEQFF. CDR3 DNA sequence: TGTGCCAGCAGCTATTCAGGGGGCGGGACGTACGATGAGCAGTTCTTC.

This clonotype has at least ten counts. The chain's CDR3 is CAISDPPQGSTDTQYF. The CDR3 nucleotides read TGTGCCATCAGTGATCCCCCTCAGGGAAGCACAGATACGCAGTATTTT. The chain is built from TRBV10-3 and TRBJ2-3, with D maybe TRBD1 (5 bases). V shed 3 bases and J shed 0 bases, with 13 bases lying between them. CDR3 length: 16 residues. Germline CDR1 is ENHRY and CDR2 is SYGVKD.

This clonotype showed up many times. The V call is TRBV2, the J call TRBJ1-2; 8 bases agree with TRBD1. The ends lost 2 bases at V and 7 bases at J; junction bases unmatched: 9. The length of the CDR3 is 15 residues. Germline CDR1 SNHLY, CDR2 FYNNEI. CDR3 DNA: TGTGCCAGCAGTGAAATTGCCAGGGGGCGGGGTGGCTACACCTTC. Translated, it gives CASSEIARGRGGYTF.

This clonotype was detected a few times. The CDR3, as DNA: TGCGCCAGCAGGAGAGGGACTAGCGGGTACAATGAGCAGTTCTTC. Protein sequence: CASRRGTSGYNEQFF. The chain employs TRBV5-1 and TRBJ2-1; 12 positions agree with TRBD2. This CDR3 is built from 15 residues. The J segment lost 4 bases and the V segment lost 5 bases, leaving 4 bases of the junction unmatched. Germline CDR1 is SGHRS and CDR2 is YFSETQ.

This clonotype was found many times. The V and J genes are TRBV12-3 or TRBV12-4 and TRBJ1-5; perhaps TRBD1 as D (6 bases). The CDR3 length is 16 residues. V lost 1 base and J lost 0, with 10 bases in between. CDR3 sequence reads: CASSLGQGYSNQPQHF. DNA for the CDR3: TGTGCCAGCAGTTTAGGGCAGGGGTATAGCAATCAGCCCCAGCATTTT.

This clonotype was observed a few times. The CDR3 DNA reads as TGTGCCAGCAGCGACAGACTAGCAGGTGAGCAGTTCTTC. This codes for CASSDRLAGEQFF. V and J are TRBV9 and TRBJ2-1; TRBD2 agrees at 7 bases. This CDR3 has 13 amino acids. Germline CDR1 reads SGDLS; CDR2 reads YYNGEE. V shed 3 bases, J shed 9 bases, and the junction held 6 bases outside the gene matches. The variable domain in full, completed from reference TRBV9 and TRBJ2-1, reads DSGVTQTPKHLITATGQRVTLRCSPRSGDLSVYWYQQSLDQGLQFLIQYYNGEERAKGNILERFSAQQFPDLHSELNLSSLELGDSALYFCASSDRLAGEQFFGPGTRLTVL.

This clonotype was counted at least ten times. J is TRBJ1-4 and V is TRBV2; 8 positions agree with TRBD1. From germline, CDR1 is SNHLY and CDR2 FYNNEI. The CDR3 spans 17 residues. J was trimmed by 2 bases and V by 6 bases; bases with no gene match: 11. As DNA, the CDR3 is TGTGCCAGCAGGAAGGACAGGGCTGTAGCCACTAATGAAAAACTGTTTTTT. It codes for CASRKDRAVATNEKLFF.

This clonotype was detected many times. The chain joins TRBV12-3 or TRBV12-4 to TRBJ1-6; D uncertain. V shed 1 base and J shed 9 bases, with 4 bases lying between them. The CDR3 runs 12 residues. The CDR3 nucleotides are TGTGCCAGCAGTTTAGGGGGTTCACCCCTCCACTTT. Translation gives CASSLGGSPLHF.

This clonotype was picked up many times. The V and J genes are TRBV7-9 and TRBJ2-1, with 7 bases fitting TRBD2. The germline V gene has CDR1 SEHNR and CDR2 FQNEAQ (reference sequence). The CDR3 is 16 residues long. Trimming cost V 2 bases and J 9 bases; bases outside gene matches: 13. CDR3 region: CASSLLRVYPGGEQFF. The CDR3 bases are TGTGCCAGCAGCTTACTCAGGGTTTACCCGGGGGGTGAGCAGTTCTTC.

There are many counts of this clonotype. The gene calls are TRBV11-3 and TRBJ2-1; D unclear. The germline gives CDR1 SGHNT, CDR2 YENEEA. CDR3 size: 13 residues. Trimming stripped 5 bases from V and 7 bases from J, with 12 bases between. The CDR3 reads CASSPPRYNEQFF. CDR3 DNA sequence: TGTGCCAGCAGCCCACCCCGGTATAATGAGCAGTTCTTC.

This clonotype was counted a few times. The chain carries TRBV2 and TRBJ1-1; tentative D call: TRBD1 (5 bases). V was clipped by 6 bases and J by 0 bases, with 17 bases between them. In germline, CDR1 is SNHLY, CDR2 FYNNEI. The length of the CDR3 is 16 residues. DNA of the CDR3: TGTGCCAGCAGGTTCCAAAGGGGCGGCATGAACACTGAAGCTTTCTTT. It translates to CASRFQRGGMNTEAFF.

This clonotype was observed a few times. CDR3 nucleotide sequence: TGTGCCAGCTCAGGCACGAATGAAAAACTGTTTTTT. It yields the protein CASSGTNEKLFF. The rearrangement uses TRBV18 and TRBJ1-4; D is unresolved. With 5 bases removed from V and 5 bases from J, the gap between germline ends came to 6 bases. The CDR3 consists of 12 residues. CDR1 and CDR2 from the germline V gene are KGHSH and LQKENI.

This clonotype appeared a few times. The chain joins TRBV10-3 to TRBJ2-3; 10 bases match TRBD1. Germline V lookup: CDR1 ENHRY, CDR2 SYGVKD. This CDR3 is built from 14 residues. Losses at the gene ends were 5 bases for V and 6 bases for J; bases not matched to a gene: 5. CDR3 DNA sequence: TGTGCCATCAGTCCGGGACAGGGGTTCGATACGCAGTATTTT. Protein: CAISPGQGFDTQYF.

J is TRBJ2-4 and V is TRBV7-2; 8 nucleotides align to TRBD2. Germline V gene lookup returns CDR1 SGHTA and CDR2 FQGNSA. V lost 0 bases to trimming and J lost 9 bases; unmatched junction nucleotides: 13. The CDR3 loop spans 17 amino acids. The CDR3 nucleotides are TGTGCCAGCAGCTTAGCGTTGATAGCGGGAAGGGAAAGCATTCAGTACTTC. Amino acid sequence: CASSLALIAGRESIQYF.

This clonotype was observed many times. The chain carries TRBV7-2 and TRBJ1-5, with 8 bases identical to TRBD1. Germline CDR1 and CDR2: SGHTA and FQGNSA. CDR3 length equals 15 residues. The ends lost 3 bases at V and 1 base at J; junction bases unmatched: 2. The CDR3 loop reads CASSFRGRSNQPQHF. The CDR3 bases are TGTGCCAGCAGCTTCAGGGGGCGAAGCAATCAGCCCCAGCATTTT.

The chain joins TRBV20-1 to TRBJ2-1; 9 bases map to TRBD2. The CDR3 runs to 15 residues. With 5 bases clipped from V and 5 bases from J, the junction kept 10 bases outside the gene matches. Looked up from germline, CDR1 is DFQATT and CDR2 is SNEGSKA (reference sequence). The DNA of the CDR3 is TGCAGTGCTCCTCTCCGGGCGGGAGGGGACAATGAGCAGTTCTTC. It encodes CSAPLRAGGDNEQFF.

The J gene is TRBJ2-2, the V gene TRBV29-1; D gene uncertain. Germline CDR1 is SQVTM and CDR2 is ANQGSEA. V gave up 4 bases and J gave up 5 bases, with 11 bases separating them. The CDR3 has 13 amino acids. The CDR3 region is CSVVWVSTGELFF. In nucleotides, the CDR3 is TGCAGCGTTGTGTGGGTTTCTACCGGGGAGCTGTTTTTT.

This clonotype was observed at least ten times. The chain carries TRBV2 and TRBJ1-2; D is undetermined. CDR1 and CDR2 (germline): SNHLY, FYNNEI. The length of the CDR3 is 12 residues. V shed 6 bases and J shed 10 bases, with 15 bases lying between them. The CDR3 DNA is TGTGCCAGCAGGGACCGGGTACTAAACTACACCTTC. This sequence encodes CASRDRVLNYTF.

This clonotype was seen at least ten times. This chain connects TRBV10-1 to TRBJ2-5; 7 bases are shared with TRBD2. The trim removed 3 bases at V and 9 bases at J, leaving 10 bases unmatched. CDR3 length: 14 amino acids. Germline loops: CDR1 WNHNN, CDR2 SYGVQD (reference sequence). This CDR3 is CASSEEGRGSAQYF. The CDR3 DNA is TGCGCCAGCAGTGAAGAGGGGAGGGGATCGGCCCAGTACTTC.

This clonotype has a handful of counts. This sequence joins TRBV7-2 and TRBJ2-1, with a weak D call TRBD1 (5 bases). Trimming stripped 5 bases from V and 10 bases from J, with 18 bases between. Looked up from germline, CDR1 is SGHTA and CDR2 is FQGNSA. This CDR3 has 14 residues. DNA of the CDR3: TGTGCCAGCAGCGGGTCCGGCAGGGCTTCGGAGCAGTTCTTC. It codes for CASSGSGRASEQFF. The whole variable domain, filled in from reference TRBV7-2 and TRBJ2-1, reads GAGVSQSPSNKVTEKGKDVELRCDPISGHTALYWYRQSLGQGLEFLIYFQGNSAPDKSGLPSDRFSAERTGGSVSTLTIQRTQQEDSAVYLCASSGSGRASEQFFGPGTRLTVL.

This clonotype was seen a few times. Being one base from a much bigger clone, this may be a read error. This sequence joins TRBV11-2 and TRBJ2-1; 9 bases are shared with TRBD2. This CDR3 has 18 amino acids. J lost 2 bases, V lost 3 bases, and 11 bases had no gene match. Germline assignment: CDR1 SGHAT and CDR2 FQNNGV. The CDR3 loop reads CASSLSLTSGPTYNEQFF. In nucleotides, the CDR3 is TGTGCCAGCAGCTTGAGCTTAACTAGCGGGCCTACCTACAATGAGCAGTTCTTC. The variable domain in full, completed from reference TRBV11-2 and TRBJ2-1, reads EAGVAQSPRYKIIEKRQSVAFWCNPISGHATLYWYQQILGQGPKLLIQFQNNGVVDDSQLPKDRFSAERLKGVDSTLKIQPAKLEDSAVYLCASSLSLTSGPTYNEQFFGPGTRLTVL.

This clonotype was counted ten times or more. The chain combines TRBV6-1 with TRBJ2-5; D remains ambiguous. Germline V CDR1 and CDR2: MNHNS, SASEGT. This CDR3 comprises 16 residues. The V and J ends lost 0 bases and 2 bases respectively, with 13 bases between them. The CDR3 region is CASSEALPGTQETQYF. The CDR3, as DNA: TGTGCCAGCAGTGAAGCCCTACCCGGAACTCAAGAGACCCAGTACTTC.

The J gene is TRBJ2-3, the V gene TRBV24-1; 9 bases are a match to TRBD1. The CDR3 loop spans 16 amino acids. J gave up 6 bases and V 4 bases, and 10 bases lay outside the gene matches. Germline V CDR1 and CDR2: KGHDR, SFDVKD. CDR3 sequence (DNA): TGTGCCACCAGTGACTCCGGGACAGGGAATTTTGATACGCAGTATTTT. Translating gives CATSDSGTGNFDTQYF.

This clonotype was counted ten times or more. This chain connects TRBV28 to TRBJ2-7, with D perhaps matching TRBD1 (5 bases). Trimming stripped 10 bases from V and 13 bases from J, with 17 bases between. The CDR3 is 10 amino acids. Germline loops: CDR1 MDHEN, CDR2 SYDVKM. The CDR3 spells CATLKNRSYF. CDR3 coding DNA: TGTGCCACCTTAAAGAACAGGTCCTACTTC.

This clonotype was picked up many times. V usage is TRBV7-2 and J usage is TRBJ2-1, with D possibly being TRBD2 (6 bases). Germline CDR1 is SGHTA and CDR2 is FQGNSA. The length of the CDR3 is 16 residues. Trimming took 2 bases from V and 0 from J, leaving 11 bases between them. The CDR3 coding sequence is TGTGCCAGCAGCTTATATGGGGGAGGCTCCTACAATGAGCAGTTCTTC. This sequence encodes CASSLYGGGSYNEQFF.